The next 10 T cell receptor beta chains were all read from a single sample in a study of control samples from healthy donors and cancer patients. Sequenced by immunoSEQ multiplex PCR; TCRdb stores in-frame clones only, minus some. There are some 120,000 clones in the sample; approximately 90% occur only once, and about 12% lies in the top ten. The sample comprised blood. Source of these receptors: a man aged 30 to 45 in good health.

This chain uses TRBV19 with TRBJ1-5; TRBD1 agrees at 8 bases. The CDR3 has 17 residues. The V segment lost 5 bases and the J segment 0 bases; nucleotides outside the gene matches: 9. Per the germline V gene, CDR1 is LNHDA and CDR2 is SQIVND (reference sequence). CDR3 in DNA: TGTGCCAGTAGTGCCTTGACAGGGGATTATAGCAATCAGCCCCAGCATTTT. Translating it yields CASSALTGDYSNQPQHF.

The genes are TRBV23-1 and TRBJ1-1; no clear D gene. TRBV23-1 is an ORF for which the function is uncertain. The CDR3 sequence is 17 residues long. V gave up 0 bases and J gave up 0 bases, with 14 bases separating them. CDR3 sequence reads: CASSQSCSGVMNTEAFF. CDR3 nucleotides: TGCGCCAGCAGTCAATCGTGTTCCGGAGTCATGAACACTGAAGCTTTCTTT.

This clone has only a few counts. The CDR3 here is CASTPRGHGNTIYF. The DNA for the CDR3 is TGTGCCAGTACCCCCCGGGGACACGGAAACACCATATATTTT. The rearrangement uses TRBV19 and TRBJ1-3; the D gene is possibly TRBD1 (6 bases). Germline V lookup: CDR1 LNHDA, CDR2 SQIVND (reference sequence). The CDR3 totals 14 residues. With 7 bases removed from V and 4 bases from J, the gap between germline ends came to 14 bases.

The chain is built from TRBV19 and TRBJ1-4; 7 bases align to TRBD1. The CDR3 runs 15 residues. CDR1 is LNHDA and CDR2 is SQIVND in the germline V gene (reference sequence). After removal of 4 bases from V and 5 bases from J, the junction contained 7 bases not matched to a gene. The CDR3 coding sequence is TGTGCCAGTAGTACGGGACAGCTCAGAAATGAAAAACTGTTTTTT. This gives the protein CASSTGQLRNEKLFF.

The genes are TRBV24-1 and TRBJ2-2; tentatively, D is TRBD1 or TRBD2 (5 bases each). There are 15 residues in the CDR3. Trimming removed 10 bases from V and 6 bases from J, with 20 bases in between. The germline gives CDR1 KGHDR, CDR2 SFDVKD. Here the CDR3 reads CATSQTGLGAGELFF. DNA of the CDR3: TGTGCCACGTCTCAGACGGGGCTAGGGGCCGGGGAGCTGTTTTTT.

This chain joins TRBV2 and TRBJ2-1; 7 bases map to TRBD1. The J segment lost 0 bases and the V segment lost 7 bases, leaving 6 bases of the junction unmatched. CDR3 length: 15 amino acids. CDR1 is SNHLY, CDR2 FYNNEI, per germline. The CDR3 sequence: CASTLRGSSYNEQFF. The DNA for the CDR3 is TGTGCCAGCACGCTCAGGGGGAGCTCCTACAATGAGCAGTTCTTC.

CDR3 nucleotide sequence: TGTGCCAGCAGCTCCCTTGGACTAGCTTGGGAGACCCAGTACTTC. The encoded protein is CASSSLGLAWETQYF. The rearrangement uses TRBV7-3 and TRBJ2-5; 8 bases are a match to TRBD2. The junction had 9 bases not matched to a gene; V was cut back by 4 bases and J by 5 bases. The CDR3 extends over 15 amino acids. Germline V gene sequence: CDR1 SGHTA, CDR2 FQGTGA. Drawing the rest from reference TRBV7-3 and TRBJ2-5, the complete variable domain is GAGVSQTPSNKVTEKGKYVELRCDPISGHTALYWYRQSLGQGPEFLIYFQGTGAADDSGLPNDRFFAVRPEGSVSTLKIQRTERGDSAVYLCASSSLGLAWETQYFGPGTRLLVL.

The count of this clone is one. V and J are TRBV5-6 and TRBJ1-1; 9 positions match TRBD1. Germline V gene sequence: CDR1 SGHDT, CDR2 YYEEEE. The CDR3 is made up of 17 amino acids. After removal of 1 base from V and 4 bases from J, the junction contained 11 bases not matched to a gene. In DNA form, the CDR3 reads TGTGCCAGCAGCTTGTCCGGGACAGGGATTATGGGCACTGAAGCTTTCTTT. Residues: CASSLSGTGIMGTEAFF.

The V and J genes are TRBV4-1 and TRBJ2-7, with D unresolved. Trimming removed 1 base from V and 3 bases from J, with 10 bases in between. The CDR3 contains 14 residues. Germline CDR1 reads MGHRA; CDR2 reads YSYEKL. The CDR3 loop is CASSQGELFYEQYF. As DNA, the CDR3 is TGCGCCAGCAGCCAAGGAGAACTTTTCTACGAGCAGTACTTC.

The chain is built from TRBV11-2 and TRBJ1-3; possible D gene TRBD1, 6 bases. The CDR3 is made up of 16 amino acids. Trimming took off 5 bases at V and 0 bases at J, with 14 bases between the two ends. From germline, CDR1 is SGHAT and CDR2 FQNNGV. The CDR3: CASSRRDTTSGNTIYF. CDR3 coding DNA: TGTGCCAGCAGCCGCCGGGACACCACCTCTGGAAACACCATATATTTT.